Following are 32 T cell receptor beta chains from one sample sequenced in a study of cytomegalovirus exposure and HLA in healthy donors. Primers for the PCR totalled 60 Vbeta and 13 Jbeta. Clones were sequenced by immunoSEQ multiplex PCR, and TCRdb holds only the in-frame ones, with some missing. The profile covers 95,000 to 150,000 clones, with more than 65% appearing a single time and under 2% taken by the ten largest. The specimen sequenced was PBMCs. The receptor set was obtained from a man in his late teens or twenties in good health and CMV-seronegative.

Only one count was recorded for this clone. The chain uses TRBV5-1 and TRBJ1-1; TRBD1 aligns across 8 bases. The germline CDR1 and CDR2 sequences are SGHRS and YFSETQ. The V gene end was trimmed by 4 bases and the J gene end by 1 base; junction bases not matched to a gene: 6. The CDR3 loop spans 15 amino acids. CDR3 DNA sequence: TGCGCCAGCAGCGGACAGGGATGGACGAACACTGAAGCTTTCTTT. This encodes CASSGQGWTNTEAFF.

The genes are TRBV6-1 and TRBJ1-4, with D possibly TRBD1 on 6 matching bases. The CDR3 consists of 14 residues. V shed 6 bases and J shed 2 bases, with 10 bases lying between them. CDR1 MNHNS and CDR2 SASEGT come from the germline V gene. The CDR3 sequence: CASRIGQTNEKLFF. The DNA for the CDR3 is TGTGCCAGCAGAATAGGACAGACTAATGAAAAACTGTTTTTT.

This rearrangement joins TRBV7-2 to TRBJ2-6; TRBD1 matches 8 bases. CDR1 SGHTA and CDR2 FQGNSA come from the germline V gene. The CDR3 loop spans 16 amino acids. V shed 5 bases and J 1 base; nucleotides not matched to a gene: 4. CDR3 bases: TGTGCCAGCAGCCAGCGGACAGGGTCTGGGGCCAACGTCCTGACTTTC. Encoded protein: CASSQRTGSGANVLTF.

J is TRBJ1-5 and V is TRBV4-3; D is uncertain. The CDR3 loop spans 13 amino acids. V lost 0 bases, J lost 6 bases, and 6 bases lay in between. Germline V gene data show CDR1 as LGHNA and CDR2 as YSLEER. This chain's CDR3 is CASSQDLVQPQHF. Written as DNA, the CDR3 is TGCGCCAGCAGCCAAGATTTAGTTCAGCCCCAGCATTTT.

This rearrangement joins TRBV19 to TRBJ2-7; D is possibly TRBD1 (5 bases). The CDR3 length is 14 residues. In germline, CDR1 is LNHDA, CDR2 SQIVND (reference sequence). Trimming removed 1 base from V and 5 bases from J, with 12 bases in between. CDR3 residues: CASSIAGFLDEQYF. CDR3 in DNA: TGTGCCAGTAGTATAGCAGGGTTCCTCGACGAGCAGTACTTC.

Note on this clone: At one of its ends the junction is not consistent with the germline gene, which may arise from a read error. This CDR3 is also generated by other DNA sequences in the sample. This sequence joins TRBV19 and TRBJ1-1, with D unclear. The V gene's germline CDR1 is LNHDA and CDR2 SQIVND (reference sequence). The CDR3 consists of 13 residues. The CDR3, as DNA: TGTGCCAGTAGTATAACAGAAAACACTGAAGCCTTCTTT. Translated, it gives CASSITENTEAFF. Full variable domain (outside the CDR3, taken from reference TRBV19 and TRBJ1-1): DGGITQSPKYLFRKEGQNVTLSCEQNLNHDAMYWYRQDPGQGLRLIYYSQIVNDFQKGDIAEGYSVSREKKESFPLTVTSAQKNPTAFYLCASSITENTEAFFGQGTRLTVV.

There are a few counts of this clone. J is TRBJ2-1 and V is TRBV7-9; the D gene is possibly TRBD2 (5 bases). The V gene lost 6 bases and the J gene lost 5 bases, with 17 bases spanning the gap. The length of the CDR3 is 15 residues. Germline V lookup: CDR1 SEHNR, CDR2 FQNEAQ (reference sequence). The CDR3 reads CASSSQTGVHNEQFF. The DNA for the CDR3 is TGTGCCAGCAGTTCTCAGACCGGGGTCCACAATGAGCAGTTCTTC.

The chain recombines TRBV5-1 with TRBJ2-3; 8 nucleotides agree with TRBD2. Germline values: CDR1 SGHRS, CDR2 YFSETQ. The CDR3 extends over 14 amino acids. J gave up 1 base and V 9 bases, and 7 bases lay outside the gene matches. The CDR3 DNA reads as TGCGCCACCAAAGCGGGGGATCGCACAGATACGCAGTATTTT. Amino acids: CATKAGDRTDTQYF.

The sample holds a few counts of this clone. The chain is built from TRBV7-6 and TRBJ2-7; weak D call: TRBD2 (5 bases). Germline V lookup: CDR1 SGHVS, CDR2 FNYEAQ. This CDR3 comprises 12 residues. The V gene lost 5 bases and the J gene lost 2 bases, with 7 bases spanning the gap. The CDR3 bases are TGTGCCAGCAGCCGGGATACCTACGAGCAGTACTTC. The encoded protein is CASSRDTYEQYF.

This sequence joins TRBV5-5 and TRBJ2-7; TRBD1 aligns across 8 bases. Losses at the gene ends were 10 bases for V and 2 bases for J; bases not matched to a gene: 8. Germline lookup yields CDR1 SGHKS and CDR2 YYEKEE (reference sequence). The CDR3 has 13 amino acids. CDR3 coding DNA: TGTGCCTCCTCGGCGGGACAGGCCTACGAGCAGTACTTC. Translated, it gives CASSAGQAYEQYF.

Details on this clone: This is likely a read error, given that the CDR3 carries no conserved phenylalanine or tryptophan at its end. The V and J genes are TRBV7-9 and TRBJ1-1; D gene ambiguous. The CDR3 is 14 amino acids. V was trimmed by 1 base and J by 3 bases, leaving 9 bases between them. Germline V lookup: CDR1 SEHNR, CDR2 FQNEAQ (reference sequence). The CDR3 DNA sequence: TGTGCCAGCAGCTTAGGATCGAGGGACACTGAAGCTTTCTTG. Protein sequence: CASSLGSRDTEAFL.

This clone has only a few counts. V and J are TRBV27 and TRBJ2-7, with 10 bases lining up with TRBD1. The V gene's germline CDR1 is MNHEY and CDR2 SMNVEV (reference sequence). CDR3 length: 13 amino acids. J lost 6 bases, V lost 10 bases, and 9 bases had no gene match. CDR3 coding DNA: TGTGCCATCGGCCGGGACAGGGGAAGCGAGCAGTACTTC. The encoded protein is CAIGRDRGSEQYF.

A single count supports this clone. The chain employs TRBV15 and TRBJ1-2; the D gene is possibly TRBD1 (6 bases). CDR3 size: 13 residues. V lost 3 bases and J 7 bases, leaving 12 bases between the germline ends. The V gene's germline CDR1 is LNHNV and CDR2 YYDKDF (reference sequence). This CDR3 is CATSSNRELGYTF. The CDR3 DNA reads TGTGCCACCAGCAGTAACAGGGAACTTGGCTACACCTTC.

In this sample, this clone turned up a few times. The chain combines TRBV2 with TRBJ2-5; 10 bases line up with TRBD2. Germline V lookup: CDR1 SNHLY, CDR2 FYNNEI. The CDR3 covers 15 residues. Trimming at V came to 4 bases and at J to 5 bases, leaving 7 bases not matched to a gene. CDR3 residues: CASSASLAGEETQYF. The CDR3, as DNA: TGTGCCAGCAGTGCCTCCCTAGCGGGGGAGGAGACCCAGTACTTC.

This sequence joins TRBV19 and TRBJ1-1; D gene unclear. V was shortened by 2 bases and J by 5 bases, with 15 bases between the two germline ends. CDR3 length: 15 residues. The germline gives CDR1 LNHDA, CDR2 SQIVND (reference sequence). In DNA, the CDR3 is TGTGCCAGTAGTATACTTCGTGGCGGGAAAACTGAAGCTTTCTTT. Encoded protein: CASSILRGGKTEAFF.

The V gene is TRBV15, the J gene TRBJ1-1; D gene ambiguous. The V gene lost 0 bases and the J gene lost 5 bases, with 7 bases spanning the gap. The CDR3 runs to 13 residues. Germline V gene sequence: CDR1 LNHNV, CDR2 YYDKDF (reference sequence). The CDR3 sequence is CATSRDSGTEAFF. CDR3 nucleotides: TGTGCCACCAGCAGAGATTCAGGTACTGAAGCTTTCTTT.

This chain joins TRBV19 and TRBJ1-2, with 11 bases aligning to TRBD1. The V gene end was trimmed by 8 bases and the J gene end by 4 bases; junction bases not matched to a gene: 9. CDR1 is LNHDA, CDR2 SQIVND, per germline (reference sequence). The CDR3 consists of 15 residues. The CDR3 sequence: CASFPGGTGGYGYTF. In DNA, the CDR3 is TGTGCCAGTTTTCCCGGGGGGACAGGGGGCTATGGCTACACCTTC.

The chain combines TRBV5-1 with TRBJ2-7; a possible D gene is TRBD2 (5 bases). With 3 bases removed from V and 1 base from J, the gap between germline ends came to 35 bases. The CDR3 covers 22 residues. The V gene's germline CDR1 is SGHRS and CDR2 YFSETQ. In nucleotides, the CDR3 is TGCGCCAGCAGCTCCCTCCCTGCAGGCGACGGTAGGCTGAGCACGGGGTCCTACGAGCAGTACTTC. Protein sequence: CASSSLPAGDGRLSTGSYEQYF.

The chain is built from TRBV7-9 and TRBJ1-2, with 10 nucleotides matching TRBD1. CDR3 length equals 16 residues. Per the germline V gene, CDR1 is SEHNR and CDR2 is FQNEAQ (reference sequence). Losses at the gene ends were 5 bases for V and 7 bases for J; bases not matched to a gene: 13. CDR3 in DNA: TGTGCCAGCAGCCCTCATGTCGGGGACAGGGGTTCTGGCTACACCTTC. Protein sequence: CASSPHVGDRGSGYTF. The whole variable domain, remainder taken from reference TRBV7-9 and TRBJ1-2, is DTGVSQNPRHKITKRGQNVTFRCDPISEHNRLYWYRQTLGQGPEFLTYFQNEAQLEKSRLLSDRFSAERPKGSFSTLEIQRTEQGDSAMYLCASSPHVGDRGSGYTFGSGTRLTVV.

This chain joins TRBV9 and TRBJ1-2; D call uncertain. Trimming shortened V by 5 bases and J by 3 bases, and 17 bases separated the two germline ends. This CDR3 region has 15 residues. Germline loops: CDR1 SGDLS, CDR2 YYNGEE. The chain's CDR3 is CASSESAGRDYGYTF. The CDR3 DNA reads as TGTGCCAGCAGTGAGTCAGCGGGGAGGGACTATGGCTACACCTTC.

This sequence joins TRBV11-2 and TRBJ2-2; 8 nucleotides agree with TRBD2. The V gene's germline CDR1 is SGHAT and CDR2 FQNNGV. This CDR3 contains 16 residues. The junction had 6 bases not matched to a gene; V was cut back by 6 bases and J by 0 bases. The CDR3 region is CASRSSGSPNTGELFF. The CDR3 DNA sequence: TGTGCCAGCAGGTCTAGCGGGTCGCCGAACACCGGGGAGCTGTTTTTT.

This chain connects TRBV7-9 to TRBJ2-5; no reliable D call. The CDR3 is 14 amino acids. V was cut by 2 bases and J by 11 bases, with 18 bases left in between. Looked up from germline, CDR1 is SEHNR and CDR2 is FQNEAQ (reference sequence). CDR3 sequence: CASSLRQASGEQYF. The CDR3 coding sequence is TGTGCCAGCAGCTTACGGCAAGCGTCGGGTGAGCAGTACTTC.

J is TRBJ2-7 and V is TRBV11-2; 10 bases agree with TRBD2. The J segment lost 1 base and the V segment lost 5 bases, leaving 14 bases of the junction unmatched. Germline V CDR1 and CDR2: SGHAT, FQNNGV. CDR3 length equals 18 residues. The CDR3 reads CASSPAGGAGGNSYEQYF. Written as DNA, the CDR3 is TGTGCCAGCAGCCCGGCCGGGGGAGCGGGGGGGAATTCCTACGAGCAGTACTTC.

V and J are TRBV29-1 and TRBJ1-1; no reliable D call. Looked up from germline, CDR1 is SQVTM and CDR2 is ANQGSEA. The CDR3 totals 12 residues. Trimming removed 7 bases at V and 4 bases at J, with 13 bases between. The DNA of the CDR3 is TGCAGCGCCCTAGGCGAATCCACTGAAGCTTTCTTT. It is translated as CSALGESTEAFF. Variable domain in full (rest from reference TRBV29-1 and TRBJ1-1): SAVISQKPSRDICQRGTSLTIQCQVDSQVTMMFWYRQQPGQSLTLIATANQGSEATYESGFVIDKFPISRPNLTFSTLTVSNMSPEDSSIYLCSALGESTEAFFGQGTRLTVV.

The chain uses TRBV25-1 and TRBJ2-5, with D maybe TRBD2 (6 bases). V was shortened by 10 bases and J by 5 bases, with 23 bases between the two germline ends. There are 15 residues in the CDR3. Germline assignment: CDR1 MGHDK and CDR2 SYGVNS. For the CDR3, the DNA is TGTGCCACCCAATCCCGCTGGCGGGGCCGGGAGACCCAGTACTTC. It encodes CATQSRWRGRETQYF. Based on the CDR3 plus reference TRBV25-1 and TRBJ2-5, the full variable domain is EADIYQTPRYLVIGTGKKITLECSQTMGHDKMYWYQQDPGMELHLIHYSYGVNSTEKGDLSSESTVSRIRTEHFPLTLESARPSHTSQYLCATQSRWRGRETQYFGPGTRLLVL.

The rearrangement links TRBV5-8 to TRBJ1-2; D might be TRBD1 (5 bases). The length of the CDR3 is 15 residues. Trimming removed 4 bases from V and 5 bases from J, with 18 bases in between. The germline V gene has CDR1 SGHTS and CDR2 YDEGEE. CDR3 loop: CASSPERRGSYGYTF. CDR3 sequence (DNA): TGTGCCAGCAGCCCTGAGAGGAGGGGCAGTTATGGCTACACCTTC.

This rearrangement joins TRBV6-1 to TRBJ2-3; 12 bases align to TRBD1. The ends lost 8 bases at V and 5 bases at J; junction bases unmatched: 8. The CDR3 loop spans 15 amino acids. Germline assignment: CDR1 MNHNS and CDR2 SASEGT. In DNA form, the CDR3 reads TGTGCCAGCCGCTGGGGACAGGGGGCTTTAGATACGCAGTATTTT. Translation: CASRWGQGALDTQYF.

This chain joins TRBV7-8 and TRBJ2-5; TRBD2 matches 7 bases. This CDR3 has 12 residues. The germline CDR1 and CDR2 sequences are SGHVS and FQNEAQ. The V segment lost 4 bases and the J segment 11 bases; nucleotides outside the gene matches: 7. The chain's CDR3 is CASSSAGREQYF. CDR3 sequence (DNA): TGTGCCAGCAGCTCAGCGGGGAGGGAGCAGTACTTC. Full variable domain (rest looked up from reference TRBV7-8 and TRBJ2-5): GAGVSQSPRYKVAKRGQDVALRCDPISGHVSLFWYQQALGQGPEFLTYFQNEAQLDKSGLPSDRFFAERPEGSVSTLKIQRTQQEDSAVYLCASSSAGREQYFGPGTRLLVL.

The V call is TRBV7-6, the J call TRBJ2-1; D call uncertain. Per the germline V gene, CDR1 is SGHVS and CDR2 is FNYEAQ. With 1 base removed from V and 5 bases from J, the gap between germline ends came to 15 bases. The CDR3 runs 16 residues. The CDR3 region has the DNA TGTGCCAGCAGCTTAGAAACAGCCCCGCTACACAATGAGCAGTTCTTC. Amino acids: CASSLETAPLHNEQFF.

The chain is built from TRBV10-1 and TRBJ1-1; 9 nucleotides agree with TRBD1. V lost 8 bases to trimming and J lost 3 bases; unmatched junction nucleotides: 4. In germline, CDR1 is WNHNN, CDR2 SYGVQD (reference sequence). The CDR3 is 13 residues long. The CDR3: CASEDRGDTEAFF. The CDR3 nucleotides read TGCGCCAGCGAGGACAGGGGCGACACTGAAGCTTTCTTT.

This clone has only a few counts. V and J are TRBV5-4 and TRBJ2-7; the match to TRBD1 covers 8 bases. With V trimmed by 4 bases and J by 0 bases, 6 bases remained unmatched. Per the germline V gene, CDR1 is SGHNT and CDR2 is YYREEE (reference sequence). This CDR3 spans 15 amino acids. CDR3 sequence (DNA): TGTGCCAGCAGCCTCCGACAGGGGATCTCCTACGAGCAGTACTTC. Translating it yields CASSLRQGISYEQYF.

This chain joins TRBV14 and TRBJ2-7; D is perhaps TRBD2 (6 bases). This CDR3 spans 13 amino acids. From germline, CDR1 is SGHDN and CDR2 FVKESK. V lost 6 bases and J lost 0, with 9 bases in between. The CDR3 coding sequence is TGTGCCAGCAGGGTTAGCGGCTCCTACGAGCAGTACTTC. It is translated as CASRVSGSYEQYF.